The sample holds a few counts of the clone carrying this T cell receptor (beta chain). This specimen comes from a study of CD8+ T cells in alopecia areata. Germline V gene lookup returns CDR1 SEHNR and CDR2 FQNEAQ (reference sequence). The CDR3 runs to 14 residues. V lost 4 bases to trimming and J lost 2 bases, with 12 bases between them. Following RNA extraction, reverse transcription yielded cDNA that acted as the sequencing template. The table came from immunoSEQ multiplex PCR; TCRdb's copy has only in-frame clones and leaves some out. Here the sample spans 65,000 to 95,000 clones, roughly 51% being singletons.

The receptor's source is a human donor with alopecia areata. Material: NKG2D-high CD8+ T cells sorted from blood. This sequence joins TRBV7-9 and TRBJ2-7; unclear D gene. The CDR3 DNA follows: TGTGCCAGCAGCTCCCCACATGAAGCCTACGAGCAGTACTTC. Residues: CASSSPHEAYEQYF. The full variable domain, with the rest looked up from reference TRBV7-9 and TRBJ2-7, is DTGVSQNPRHKITKRGQNVTFRCDPISEHNRLYWYRQTLGQGPEFLTYFQNEAQLEKSRLLSDRFSAERPKGSFSTLEIQRTEQGDSAMYLCASSSPHEAYEQYFGPGTRLTVT.